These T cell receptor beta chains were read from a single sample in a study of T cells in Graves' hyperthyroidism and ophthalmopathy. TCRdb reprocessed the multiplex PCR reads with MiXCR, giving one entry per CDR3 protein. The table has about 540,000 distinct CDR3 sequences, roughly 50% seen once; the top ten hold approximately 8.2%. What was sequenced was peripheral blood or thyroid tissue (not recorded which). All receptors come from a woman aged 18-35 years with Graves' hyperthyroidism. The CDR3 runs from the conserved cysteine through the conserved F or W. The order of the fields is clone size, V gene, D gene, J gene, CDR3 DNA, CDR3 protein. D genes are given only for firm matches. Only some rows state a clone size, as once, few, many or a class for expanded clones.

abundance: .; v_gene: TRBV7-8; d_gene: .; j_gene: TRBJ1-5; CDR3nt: TGTGCCAGCACCGCCGGGACCTCCAATCAGCCCCAGCATTTT; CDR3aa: CASTAGTSNQPQHF
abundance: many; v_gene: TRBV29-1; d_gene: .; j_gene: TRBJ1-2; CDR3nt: TGCAGCTTCGACAGCCTCGACTATGGCTACACCTTC; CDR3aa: CSFDSLDYGYTF
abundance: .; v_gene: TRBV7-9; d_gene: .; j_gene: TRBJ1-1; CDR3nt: TGTGCCAGCAGCTATCGTGGGGGGGCTGAAGCTTTCTTT; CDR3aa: CASSYRGGAEAFF
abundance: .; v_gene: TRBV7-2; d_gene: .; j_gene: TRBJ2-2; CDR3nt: TGTGCCAGCAGCTTACGACAGTCGAACACCGGGGAGCTGTTTTTT; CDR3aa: CASSLRQSNTGELFF
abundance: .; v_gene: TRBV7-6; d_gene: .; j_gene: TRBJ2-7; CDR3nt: TGTGCCAGCAGCAGGAGGTCCTACGAGCAGTACTTC; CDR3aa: CASSRRSYEQYF
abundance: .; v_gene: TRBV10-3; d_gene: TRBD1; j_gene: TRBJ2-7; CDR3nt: TGTGCCATCAGCGCCGGGACAGGGTTTTCGGGCGAGCAGTACTTC; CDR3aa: CAISAGTGFSGEQYF
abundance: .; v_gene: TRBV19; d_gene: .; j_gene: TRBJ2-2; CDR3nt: TGTGCCAGTAGTACTCTAGCGTCCACCGGGGAGCTGTTTTTT; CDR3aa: CASSTLASTGELFF
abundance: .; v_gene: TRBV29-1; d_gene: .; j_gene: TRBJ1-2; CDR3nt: TGTGCCAGTAGTATCACCAGACACGACCGGTCGGGCTACACCTTC; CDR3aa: CASSITRHDRSGYTF
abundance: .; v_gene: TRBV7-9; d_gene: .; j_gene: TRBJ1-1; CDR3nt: TGTGCCAGCAGCTTAGCAGGGGCGGTAACTGAAGCTTTCTTT; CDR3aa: CASSLAGAVTEAFF
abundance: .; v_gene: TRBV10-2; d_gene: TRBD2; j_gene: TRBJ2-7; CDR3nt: TGCGCCAGCAGGGGGACTAGCGGGAGAGGCGAGCAGTACTTC; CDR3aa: CASRGTSGRGEQYF
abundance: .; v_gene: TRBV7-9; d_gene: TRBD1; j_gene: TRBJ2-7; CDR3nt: TGTGCCAGCAGCTTAGAAGACAGGGGCCACGAGCAGTACTTC; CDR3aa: CASSLEDRGHEQYF
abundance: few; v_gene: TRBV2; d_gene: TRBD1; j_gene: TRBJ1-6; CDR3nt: TGTGCCAGCAGTCCTCAGGGGGCTCCTAATTCACCCCTCCACTTT; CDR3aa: CASSPQGAPNSPLHF
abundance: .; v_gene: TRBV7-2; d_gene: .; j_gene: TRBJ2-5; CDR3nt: TGTGCCAGCAGCTCAAGAACGACGGAGACCCAGTACTTC; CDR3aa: CASSSRTTETQYF
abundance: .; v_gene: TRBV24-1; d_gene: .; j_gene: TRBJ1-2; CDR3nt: TGTGCCAGCAGTTCTACCGGGATCTATGGCTACACCTTC; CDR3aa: CASSSTGIYGYTF
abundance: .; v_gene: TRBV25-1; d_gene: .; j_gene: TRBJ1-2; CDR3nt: TGTGCCAGCAGTGCTCCTTCCAGTGACTATGGCTACACCTTC; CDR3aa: CASSAPSSDYGYTF
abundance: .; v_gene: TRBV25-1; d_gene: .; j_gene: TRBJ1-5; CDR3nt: TGTACCAGCAGAGATCTGAGCAATCAGCCCCAGCATTTT; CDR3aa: CTSRDLSNQPQHF
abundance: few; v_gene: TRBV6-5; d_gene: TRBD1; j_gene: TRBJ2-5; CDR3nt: TGTGCCAGCAGTACGGACAGGGGGATCCAAGAGACCCAGTACTTC; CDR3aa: CASSTDRGIQETQYF
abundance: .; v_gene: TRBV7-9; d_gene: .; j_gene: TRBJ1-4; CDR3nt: TGTGCCAGCAGCTTTATGGACTCTAATGAAAAACTGTTTTTT; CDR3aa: CASSFMDSNEKLFF
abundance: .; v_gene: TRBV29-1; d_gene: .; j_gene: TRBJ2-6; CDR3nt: TGCAGCGTTGAAGTCAGCGCTGGGGCCAACGTCCTGACTTTC; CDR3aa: CSVEVSAGANVLTF
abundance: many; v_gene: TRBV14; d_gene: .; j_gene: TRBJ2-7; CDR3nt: TGTGCCAGCAACCTCGCCCTTGGTGGCGAGCAGTACTTC; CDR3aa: CASNLALGGEQYF
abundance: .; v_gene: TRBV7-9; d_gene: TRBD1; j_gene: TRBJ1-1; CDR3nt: TGTGCCAGCAGCTTGGACAGGGAAACTACTGAAGCTTTCTTT; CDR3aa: CASSLDRETTEAFF
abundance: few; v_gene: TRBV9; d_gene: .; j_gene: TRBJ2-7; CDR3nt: TGTGCCAGCAGCGTTGAAGACGGAGCATCGAGCTCCTACGAGCAGTACTTC; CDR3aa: CASSVEDGASSSYEQYF
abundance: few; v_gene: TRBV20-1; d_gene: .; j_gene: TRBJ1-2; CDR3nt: TGCAGTGCTAGAGGCGGAGGGGGTGGTGGCTACACCTTC; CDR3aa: CSARGGGGGGYTF
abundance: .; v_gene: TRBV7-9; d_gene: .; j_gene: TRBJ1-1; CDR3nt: TGTGCCAGCAGCCCCCGGGAGGAGCACACTGAAGCTTTCTTT; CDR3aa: CASSPREEHTEAFF
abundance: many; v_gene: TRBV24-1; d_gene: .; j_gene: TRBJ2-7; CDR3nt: TGTGCCACCAGGGACAGCTCCTACGAGCAGTACTTC; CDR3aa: CATRDSSYEQYF
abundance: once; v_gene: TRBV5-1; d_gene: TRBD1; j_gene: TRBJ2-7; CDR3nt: TGCGCCAGCAGCCAAGGGGAGACAGGGCCCTACGAGCAGTACTTC; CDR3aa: CASSQGETGPYEQYF
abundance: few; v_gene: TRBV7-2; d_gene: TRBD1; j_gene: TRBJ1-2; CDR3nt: TGTGCCAGCAGCTCCCGGACAGGGAGGGATGGCTTCACCTTC; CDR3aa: CASSSRTGRDGFTF
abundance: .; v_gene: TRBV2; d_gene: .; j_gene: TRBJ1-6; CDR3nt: TGTGCCAGCCGGGCCCGGACCTATAATTCACCCCTCCACTTT; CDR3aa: CASRARTYNSPLHF
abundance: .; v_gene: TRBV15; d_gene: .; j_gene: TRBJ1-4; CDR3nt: TGTGCCACCAGCAGAGAAGTAGGGGTTCTTGGTGAAAAACTGTTTTTT; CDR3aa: CATSREVGVLGEKLFF
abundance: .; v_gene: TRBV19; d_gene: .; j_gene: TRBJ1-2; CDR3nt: TGTGCCAGTACCCGGGCCCGTCGGTCCTATGGCTACACCTTC; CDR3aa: CASTRARRSYGYTF
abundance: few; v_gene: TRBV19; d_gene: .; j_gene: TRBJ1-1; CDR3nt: TGTGCCAGTAGTCAAGGTAGGGGAGCTTTCTTT; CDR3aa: CASSQGRGAFF
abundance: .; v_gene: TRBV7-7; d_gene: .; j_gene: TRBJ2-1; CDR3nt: TGTGCTAGCAGCTTTGGCAGGGATGAGCAGTTCTTC; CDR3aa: CASSFGRDEQFF
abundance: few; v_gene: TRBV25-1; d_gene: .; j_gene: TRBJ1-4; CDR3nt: TGTGCCAGCAGGGGCGGGGATGATGAAAAACTGTTTTTT; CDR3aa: CASRGGDDEKLFF
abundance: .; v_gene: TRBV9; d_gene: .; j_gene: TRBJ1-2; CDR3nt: TGTGCCAGCACCGTAAAAAGATCGGGTGGCTACACCTTC; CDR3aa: CASTVKRSGGYTF
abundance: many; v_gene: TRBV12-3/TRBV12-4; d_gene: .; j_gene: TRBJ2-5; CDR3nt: TGTGCCAGCAGTTCTCCCGAAGAGACCCAGTACTTC; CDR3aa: CASSSPEETQYF
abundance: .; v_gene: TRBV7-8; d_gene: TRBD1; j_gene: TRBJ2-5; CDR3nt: TGTGCCAGCAGCCCAGGACAGGGCCAGTACTTC; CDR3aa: CASSPGQGQYF
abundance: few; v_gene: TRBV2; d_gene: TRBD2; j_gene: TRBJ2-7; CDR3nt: TGTGCCAGCAGTCCTCTCACTAGCGGTAGCTCCTACGAGCAGTACTTC; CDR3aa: CASSPLTSGSSYEQYF
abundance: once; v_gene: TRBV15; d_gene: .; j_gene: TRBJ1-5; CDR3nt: TGTGCCACCAGCAACCCTTTGGTAGATCAGCCCCAGCATTTT; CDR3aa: CATSNPLVDQPQHF
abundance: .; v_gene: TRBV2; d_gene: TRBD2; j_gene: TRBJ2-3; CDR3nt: TGTGCCAGCAGTGATTTGGTCGGTACTAGCGGTTCAGATACGCGGTATTTT; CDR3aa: CASSDLVGTSGSDTRYF
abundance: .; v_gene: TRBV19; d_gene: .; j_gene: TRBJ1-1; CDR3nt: TGTGCCAGTAGTTTGATCGCTTTGGGCACTGAAGCTTTCTTT; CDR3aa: CASSLIALGTEAFF
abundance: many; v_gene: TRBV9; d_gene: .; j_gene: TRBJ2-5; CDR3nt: TGTGCCAGCAGTCCGTTCAGGGGATGGGAGACCCAGTACTTC; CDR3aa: CASSPFRGWETQYF
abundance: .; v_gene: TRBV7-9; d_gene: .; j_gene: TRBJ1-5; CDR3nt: TGTGCCAGCAGCGCCCGACAGTTTACATATAGCAATCAGCCCCAGCATTTT; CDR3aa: CASSARQFTYSNQPQHF
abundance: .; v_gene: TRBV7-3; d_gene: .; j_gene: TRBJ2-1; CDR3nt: TGTGCCAGCAGCCCACCACGTGTCTACGATGAGCAGTTCTTC; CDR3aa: CASSPPRVYDEQFF
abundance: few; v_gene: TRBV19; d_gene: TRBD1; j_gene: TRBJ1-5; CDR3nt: TGTGCCAGTACCAACGCAGGGGGCTTTAGCAATCAGCCCCAGCATTTT; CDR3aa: CASTNAGGFSNQPQHF
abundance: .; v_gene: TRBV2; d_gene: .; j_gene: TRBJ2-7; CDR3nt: TGTGCCAGCAGTGAAGAGCGTGCCTACGAGCAGTACTTC; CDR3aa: CASSEERAYEQYF
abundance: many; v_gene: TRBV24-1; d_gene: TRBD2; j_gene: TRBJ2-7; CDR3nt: TGTGCCACCAGTGCCCCAGCGGGAGGTGGCTACGAGCAGTACTTC; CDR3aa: CATSAPAGGGYEQYF
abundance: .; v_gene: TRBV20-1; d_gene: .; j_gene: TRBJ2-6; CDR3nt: TGCAGTGCCACGAGCCGGGACATACAACACGCTGGGGCCAACGTCCTGACTTTC; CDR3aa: CSATSRDIQHAGANVLTF
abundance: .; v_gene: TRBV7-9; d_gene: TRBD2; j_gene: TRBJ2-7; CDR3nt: TGTGCCAGGACCGGACTAGCGGGCACCCGCGAGCAGTACTTC; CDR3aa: CARTGLAGTREQYF
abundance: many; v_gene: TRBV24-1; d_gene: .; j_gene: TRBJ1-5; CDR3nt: TGTGCCACCCGGGCCAGATCCAATCATCAGCCCCAGCATTTT; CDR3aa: CATRARSNHQPQHF
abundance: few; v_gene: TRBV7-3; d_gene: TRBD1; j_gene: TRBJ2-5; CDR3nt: TGTGCCAGCAGCTTCAGGGGGCCAGAGACCCAGTACTTC; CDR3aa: CASSFRGPETQYF
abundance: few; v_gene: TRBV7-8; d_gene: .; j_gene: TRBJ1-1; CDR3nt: TGTGCCAGCACCGGGGATGTAGACACTGAAGCTTTCTTT; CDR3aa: CASTGDVDTEAFF
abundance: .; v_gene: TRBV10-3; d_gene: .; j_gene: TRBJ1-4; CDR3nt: TGTGCCATCAGTGCTCGCCGGGACCCTCGGGGAACTAATGAAAAACTGTTTTTT; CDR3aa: CAISARRDPRGTNEKLFF
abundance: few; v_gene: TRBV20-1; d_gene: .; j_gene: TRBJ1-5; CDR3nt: TGCAGTGCTAGAGATCGCCAACATAGCAATCAGCCCCAGCATTTT; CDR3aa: CSARDRQHSNQPQHF
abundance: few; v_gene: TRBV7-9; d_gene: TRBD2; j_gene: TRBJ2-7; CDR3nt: TGTGCCAGCAGCTCGGTAGCGGGAGTAAGGGATGAGCAGTACTTC; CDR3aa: CASSSVAGVRDEQYF
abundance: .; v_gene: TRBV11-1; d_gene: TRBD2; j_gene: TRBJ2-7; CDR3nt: TGTGCCAGCACCCTTTGGAGCGGGAGGATATTGAGGAACGAGCAGTACTTC; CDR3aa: CASTLWSGRILRNEQYF